This T cell receptor (beta chain) was identified in a study of T-cell reconstitution after alpha-beta-depleted transplantation in children. The study's findings and limits: It was newly produced T cells that mostly accounted for T-cell counts and diversity one year after transplant. In patients about two months after transplant, alpha-beta T cells reportedly arose from several hundred expanded graft clones. Surviving thymic progenitors and recipient T cells were the source of high TCRbeta diversity at day 60 in some patients.

V shed 3 bases and J shed 3 bases, with 8 bases lying between them. This CDR3 is built from 13 residues. About this clonotype itself: Its antigen remains unidentified.

Researchers prepared the TCRbeta library using unique molecular identifiers, the study reports. TCRdb re-analysed the PCR reads in MiXCR, keeping a single row per CDR3 protein. The sample comprises around 490,000 distinct CDR3 sequences, more than 9.5% of which are singletons, and 14% rests with the top ten. This receptor was identified in a female patient aged 2-9 years who had a stem cell transplant for aplastic anemia, so the T cells may come from the graft donor. The chain carries TRBV12-3 or TRBV12-4 and TRBJ1-1; no firm D call. Material: PBMCs, mostly from graft donor cells, obtained 180 days after TCRalphabeta/CD19-depleted stem cell transplant. This chain's CDR3 is CASSFPPYTEAFF. Written as DNA, the CDR3 is TGTGCCAGCAGTTTTCCCCCCTACACTGAAGCTTTCTTT.